The 15 T cell receptor beta chains in this list originate from one sample, sequenced in a study of blood T cells in healthy people across ages (dated by TCRdb to the mid-2010s). Library generation was performed with 5' RACE. Sequencing used an Illumina HiSeq 2500. A second about 6 to 11 cycle PCR used a sample-barcoded 5' primer and a J-beta primer mix. The raw public data were reprocessed by TCRdb itself: fastp quality trimming at Q25, MiXCR clonotype calling, in-frame beta chains only. Here each entry gathers all rows of one CDR3 protein and keeps the most common genes and DNA. Recorded for this sample are hundreds of thousands of distinct CDR3 sequences; about 25% of them occurred a single time. The ten largest account for around 10% of the sample. Another study also made use of these data, one on T cells of mothers and their children.

Source material: blood. These receptors all come from a boy younger than 18 in good health.

This clonotype has just a few counts. As DNA, the CDR3 is TGTGCCAGCAGTTTGCAGGGACAGGGCCACCAAGAGACCCAGTACTTC. This translates into CASSLQGQGHQETQYF. This chain connects TRBV28 to TRBJ2-5; 9 positions agree with TRBD1. From germline, CDR1 is MDHEN and CDR2 SYDVKM. The V segment lost 3 bases and the J segment 0 bases; nucleotides outside the gene matches: 5. The CDR3 runs to 16 residues. The whole variable domain, filled in from reference TRBV28 and TRBJ2-5, reads DVKVTQSSRYLVKRTGEKVFLECVQDMDHENMFWYRQDPGLGLRLIYFSYDVKMKEKGDIPEGYSVSREKKERFSLILESASTNQTSMYLCASSLQGQGHQETQYFGPGTRLLVL.

This clonotype was detected ten times or more. This chain connects TRBV3-1 to TRBJ2-4; no firm D call. This CDR3 has 15 residues. The germline V gene encodes CDR1 LGHDT and CDR2 YNNKEL (reference sequence). V dropped 5 bases and J dropped 0 bases, with 11 bases sitting between them. CDR3 loop: CASSFGGVAKNIQYF. The CDR3 bases are TGTGCCAGCAGCTTCGGCGGAGTAGCCAAAAACATTCAGTACTTC.

The chain uses TRBV3-1 and TRBJ1-5; D unclear. The germline V and J ends were trimmed by 3 bases and 11 bases, with 14 bases remaining between them. The CDR3 contains 13 residues. Germline V lookup: CDR1 LGHDT, CDR2 YNNKEL (reference sequence). Here the CDR3 DNA reads TGTGCCAGCAGCCAGGGCCAAGCGGGGACCCAGCATTTT. The encoded protein is CASSQGQAGTQHF.

The chain uses TRBV6-1 and TRBJ2-5; 10 nucleotides agree with TRBD2. The germline V gene has CDR1 MNHNS and CDR2 SASEGT. Unmatched junction bases numbered 10, after V lost 7 bases and J lost 5 bases. This CDR3 has 15 residues. CDR3 residues: CASNGLAAFGETQYF. The CDR3 bases are TGTGCCAGCAATGGACTAGCGGCCTTTGGGGAGACCCAGTACTTC.

The table lists this clonotype with a few counts. The V and J genes are TRBV28 and TRBJ2-7; tentative D call: TRBD1 (6 bases). Germline V gene sequence: CDR1 MDHEN, CDR2 SYDVKM. The V and J ends lost 6 bases and 6 bases respectively, with 21 bases between them. This CDR3 contains 15 residues. The CDR3 region has the DNA TGTGCCAGCAGATCAGGACAGACGATTTTGGGCGAGCAGTACTTC. Protein sequence: CASRSGQTILGEQYF.

This clonotype showed up just a few times. The chain has TRBV6-5 and TRBJ1-6, with D tentatively TRBD1 (5 bases). With 8 bases removed from V and 4 bases from J, the gap between germline ends came to 15 bases. The CDR3 length is 15 residues. From germline, CDR1 is MNHEY and CDR2 SVGAGI. This chain's CDR3 is CASGTTAVYNSPLHF. In DNA form, the CDR3 reads TGTGCCAGCGGGACGACGGCCGTTTATAATTCACCCCTCCACTTT.

V is TRBV4-3 and J is TRBJ2-2; 9 bases are a match to TRBD2. V lost 4 bases and J lost 7; bases outside the gene matches: 10. The CDR3 length is 16 residues. Per germline, CDR1 LGHNA and CDR2 YSLEER. The CDR3 loop reads CASSPSSGGLVGELFF. The CDR3 nucleotides are TGCGCCAGCAGCCCTTCAAGCGGGGGGCTAGTCGGGGAGCTGTTTTTT.

In this sample, this clonotype turned up a few times. V usage is TRBV6-6 and J usage is TRBJ1-4; D may be TRBD1 (5 bases). The V gene's germline CDR1 is MNHNY and CDR2 SVGAGI (reference sequence). The CDR3 covers 16 residues. Deletions cut 0 bases from V and 4 bases from J, with 12 bases between. As DNA, the CDR3 is TGTGCCAGCAGTTACTCGATGGGGGGTCGTAATGAAAAACTGTTTTTT. Amino acids: CASSYSMGGRNEKLFF.

This clonotype was detected a few times. V and J are TRBV5-1 and TRBJ2-3; D not certain. The CDR3 sequence is 15 residues long. V shed 1 base and J shed 0 bases, with 9 bases lying between them. Germline CDR1 and CDR2: SGHRS and YFSETQ. CDR3 residues: CASSLFATSTDTQYF. CDR3 nucleotide sequence: TGCGCCAGCAGCTTGTTCGCTACTAGCACAGATACGCAGTATTTT.

This clonotype was detected a few times. The chain's CDR3 is CASSASLAGAQEQFF. CDR3 coding DNA: TGTGCCAGCAGCGCCTCACTAGCGGGAGCACAGGAGCAGTTCTTC. This chain connects TRBV7-2 to TRBJ2-5; TRBD2 matches 11 bases. Gene TRBJ2-1 matches the end of the DNA better, so the J call may be wrong. The CDR3 sequence is 15 residues long. CDR1 and CDR2 (germline): SGHTA, FQGNSA.

V usage is TRBV9 and J usage is TRBJ2-5; either TRBD1 or TRBD2 may fit D (5 bases each). The tail of the sequence fits TRBJ2-7 better, so the J call may be wrong. The CDR3 sequence is 13 residues long. Germline loops: CDR1 SGDLS, CDR2 YYNGEE. CDR3 protein: CASSEGPPYEQYF. CDR3 DNA sequence: TGTGCCAGCAGCGAGGGACCACCCTACGAGCAGTACTTC.

V usage is TRBV3-1 and J usage is TRBJ2-2; maybe TRBD1 (5 bases). V lost 1 base to trimming and J lost 7 bases, with 7 bases between them. The CDR3 is 13 residues long. Germline V lookup: CDR1 LGHDT, CDR2 YNNKEL (reference sequence). This chain's CDR3 is CASSQVGVGELFF. CDR3 sequence (DNA): TGTGCCAGCAGCCAAGTAGGGGTCGGGGAGCTGTTTTTT.

On this clonotype itself: The junction differs from germline at one of its ends, possibly a read error. The J gene is TRBJ2-4, the V gene TRBV5-5; D not resolved. The CDR3 loop spans 14 amino acids. CDR1 and CDR2 (germline): SGHKS, YYEKEE (reference sequence). This CDR3 is CARSFVIAKNIQYF. Written as DNA, the CDR3 is TGTGCCCGCAGCTTTGTGATAGCCAAAAACATTCAGTACTTC.

A remark on this clonotype: A read error may produce the germline difference seen at one junction end. This chain uses TRBV28 with TRBJ2-3, with 7 bases aligning to TRBD2. This CDR3 contains 14 residues. Germline CDR1 and CDR2: MDHEN and SYDVKM. CDR3 coding DNA: TGTGCCAGCAGTTTGTCTCAAAGCGGGGATACGCAGTGTTTT. Translating gives CASSLSQSGDTQCF.

This rearrangement joins TRBV29-1 to TRBJ2-7, with a possible D match to TRBD2 (6 bases). Trimming took 5 bases from V and 2 from J, leaving 16 bases between them. This CDR3 comprises 14 residues. Looked up from germline, CDR1 is SQVTM and CDR2 is ANQGSEA. The CDR3 DNA reads as TGCAGCGTTTTCAGGAGGGAGAAGCCCTACGAGCAGTACTTC. Translating it yields CSVFRREKPYEQYF.